Following are 14 T cell receptor beta chains from one sample sequenced in a study of blood T cells in healthy people across ages (dated by TCRdb to between 2014 and 2016). The receptor library was made with 5' RACE. Sequencing relied on an Illumina HiSeq 2500. A second PCR of roughly 6 to 12 cycles was run with a J-beta primer mix and a sample-barcoded 5' primer. TCRdb applied fastp at Q25 and MiXCR to the public reads, then kept only in-frame beta chains. Identical CDR3 protein sequences are pooled into one entry, listed with their most common genes and DNA. The sample yields some 780,000 distinct CDR3 sequences; about 61% were counted once. The ten largest clones capture roughly 25% of the sample. The sample consisted of blood. The receptors stem from a man aged 35-49 years in good health.

In its sample, this clonotype was seen a few times. The chain joins TRBV6-5 to TRBJ1-2; a possible D gene is TRBD1 (6 bases). The V end lost 2 bases, the J end lost 8 bases, and 9 bases lay between the germline ends. This CDR3 is built from 12 residues. The germline V gene has CDR1 MNHEY and CDR2 SVGAGI. The CDR3 region is CASSYGGRGYTF. The CDR3 DNA is TGTGCCAGCAGTTACGGGGGCCGCGGCTACACCTTC.

The rearrangement links TRBV12-3 or TRBV12-4 to TRBJ2-5; 10 bases align to TRBD2. Trimming removed 6 bases from V and 4 bases from J; junction bases left unmatched: 11. The CDR3 is made up of 16 amino acids. Written as DNA, the CDR3 is TGTGCCAGCAGAACTAGCGGGGAAGCCCTCCTAGAGACCCAGTACTTC. Amino acids: CASRTSGEALLETQYF.

The chain is built from TRBV20-1 and TRBJ1-2, with 12 bases aligning to TRBD1. The CDR3 is 17 amino acids. Germline lookup yields CDR1 DFQATT and CDR2 SNEGSKA (reference sequence). V shed 5 bases, J shed 7 bases, and the junction held 17 bases outside the gene matches. The CDR3 reads CSAETSGTGGVLRGYTF. The CDR3 DNA sequence: TGCAGTGCTGAAACCTCCGGGACAGGGGGCGTATTGCGTGGCTACACCTTC.

The J gene is TRBJ1-5, the V gene TRBV28, with D possibly TRBD1 on 6 matching bases. This CDR3 region has 13 residues. Between the trimmed V and J ends, which lost 7 bases and 5 bases, there was a span of 12 bases. Germline CDR1 MDHEN, CDR2 SYDVKM. This CDR3 is CASKGGGYQPQHF. The CDR3 DNA sequence: TGTGCCAGCAAAGGGGGAGGTTATCAGCCCCAGCATTTT.

Only a few counts were recorded for this clonotype. The V and J genes are TRBV9 and TRBJ1-5, with no clear D. Germline CDR1 reads SGDLS; CDR2 reads YYNGEE. The germline V and J ends were trimmed by 7 bases and 5 bases, with 13 bases remaining between them. The CDR3 spans 13 residues. DNA of the CDR3: TGTGCCAGCGCCAAACGGGGTGATCAGCCCCAGCATTTT. It is translated as CASAKRGDQPQHF.

The chain is built from TRBV10-2 and TRBJ2-5, with no clear D. The germline V and J ends were trimmed by 5 bases and 0 bases, with 7 bases remaining between them. This CDR3 is built from 13 residues. CDR1 and CDR2 from the germline V gene are WSHSY and SAAADI. The CDR3 DNA reads TGCGCCAGCAGTATTCACTACCAAGAGACCCAGTACTTC. Its protein product is CASSIHYQETQYF.

This clonotype was counted at least ten times. This chain uses TRBV4-3 with TRBJ2-7, with 7 bases that match TRBD2. With 3 bases clipped from V and 0 bases from J, the junction kept 8 bases outside the gene matches. This CDR3 spans 16 amino acids. Germline V gives CDR1 LGHNA, CDR2 YSLEER. Written as DNA, the CDR3 is TGCGCCAGCAGCCAGGAGTTTGGCGGGAGCTCCTACGAGCAGTACTTC. Protein product: CASSQEFGGSSYEQYF.

The CDR3 DNA follows: TGTGCCAGCAGGTTAGACAGGGGTTACAATGAGCAGTTCTTC. Its translation: CASRLDRGYNEQFF. This chain joins TRBV2 and TRBJ2-1; 8 bases line up with TRBD1. V gave up 6 bases and J gave up 4 bases; unmatched junction bases: 5. From germline, CDR1 is SNHLY and CDR2 FYNNEI. This CDR3 has 14 amino acids. Drawing the rest from reference TRBV2 and TRBJ2-1, the complete variable domain is EPEVTQTPSHQVTQMGQEVILRCVPISNHLYFYWYRQILGQKVEFLVSFYNNEISEKSEIFDDQFSVERPDGSNFTLKIRSTKLEDSAMYFCASRLDRGYNEQFFGPGTRLTVL.

Only one count was recorded for this clonotype. This chain uses TRBV28 with TRBJ1-2; D might be TRBD1 (5 bases). This CDR3 has 13 residues. CDR1 MDHEN and CDR2 SYDVKM come from the germline V gene. V was clipped by 5 bases and J by 4 bases, with 11 bases between them. CDR3 sequence reads: CASSVARVYGYTF. In DNA, the CDR3 is TGTGCCAGCAGTGTGGCCAGGGTCTATGGCTACACCTTC.

The chain combines TRBV29-1 with TRBJ1-2; possible D gene TRBD1, 6 bases. Germline V lookup: CDR1 SQVTM, CDR2 ANQGSEA. The CDR3 has 13 amino acids. Deletions cut 4 bases from V and 4 bases from J, with 13 bases between. The CDR3 DNA follows: TGCAGCGTTGCAAGTGGGACAATCTATGGCTACACCTTC. This encodes CSVASGTIYGYTF.

CDR3: CASIIYTGQSSYEQYF. CDR3 sequence (DNA): TGTGCCAGCATCATTTATACGGGACAGAGCTCCTACGAGCAGTACTTC. V usage is TRBV6-1 and J usage is TRBJ2-7; 7 bases agree with TRBD1. V shed 7 bases, J shed 0 bases, and the junction held 12 bases outside the gene matches. The germline V gene has CDR1 MNHNS and CDR2 SASEGT. The CDR3 loop spans 16 amino acids.

This clonotype has a handful of counts. V and J are TRBV7-8 and TRBJ2-4; D possibly uses TRBD1 or TRBD2 (6 bases each). CDR1 is SGHVS and CDR2 is FQNEAQ in the germline V gene. V shed 0 bases and J shed 0 bases, with 18 bases lying between them. This CDR3 has 19 amino acids. This chain's CDR3 is CASSLATRGQGIAKNIQYF. CDR3 nucleotide sequence: TGTGCCAGCAGCTTAGCGACCCGGGGGCAGGGAATAGCCAAAAACATTCAGTACTTC. The whole variable domain, remainder taken from reference TRBV7-8 and TRBJ2-4, is GAGVSQSPRYKVAKRGQDVALRCDPISGHVSLFWYQQALGQGPEFLTYFQNEAQLDKSGLPSDRFFAERPEGSVSTLKIQRTQQEDSAVYLCASSLATRGQGIAKNIQYFGAGTRLSVL.

V is TRBV20-1 and J is TRBJ2-3, with a weak D call TRBD2 (6 bases). The CDR3 is made up of 13 amino acids. Per the germline V gene, CDR1 is DFQATT and CDR2 is SNEGSKA (reference sequence). Trimming left V 1 base short and J 7 bases short, with 12 bases between. The CDR3 loop reads CSARAPAGYTQYF. In DNA form, the CDR3 reads TGCAGTGCTAGAGCCCCGGCGGGGTATACGCAGTATTTT.

J is TRBJ1-4 and V is TRBV28; possibly TRBD1 for D (5 bases). In germline, CDR1 is MDHEN, CDR2 SYDVKM. This CDR3 comprises 17 residues. With 2 bases removed from V and 4 bases from J, the gap between germline ends came to 17 bases. The CDR3 protein is CASSLNMGVTFNEKLFF. CDR3 nucleotide sequence: TGTGCCAGCAGTTTAAACATGGGGGTTACCTTTAATGAAAAACTGTTTTTT.